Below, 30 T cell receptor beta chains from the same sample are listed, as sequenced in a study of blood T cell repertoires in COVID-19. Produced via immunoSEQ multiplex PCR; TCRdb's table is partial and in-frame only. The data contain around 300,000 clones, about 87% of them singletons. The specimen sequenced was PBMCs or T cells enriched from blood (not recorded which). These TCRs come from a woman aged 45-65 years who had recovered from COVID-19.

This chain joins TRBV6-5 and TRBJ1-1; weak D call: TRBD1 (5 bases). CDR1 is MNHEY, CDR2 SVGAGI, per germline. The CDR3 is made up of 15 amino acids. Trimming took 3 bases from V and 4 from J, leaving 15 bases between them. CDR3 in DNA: TGTGCCAGCAGTTATGGGGCAGGGAGGAGCACTGAAGCTTTCTTT. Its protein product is CASSYGAGRSTEAFF.

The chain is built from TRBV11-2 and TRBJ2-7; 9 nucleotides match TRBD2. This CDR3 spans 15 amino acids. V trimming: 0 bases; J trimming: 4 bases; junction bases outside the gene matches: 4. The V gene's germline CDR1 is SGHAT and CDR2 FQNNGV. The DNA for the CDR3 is TGTGCCAGCAGCTTAGATAGCGGGAGAGGGTACGAGCAGTACTTC. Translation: CASSLDSGRGYEQYF.

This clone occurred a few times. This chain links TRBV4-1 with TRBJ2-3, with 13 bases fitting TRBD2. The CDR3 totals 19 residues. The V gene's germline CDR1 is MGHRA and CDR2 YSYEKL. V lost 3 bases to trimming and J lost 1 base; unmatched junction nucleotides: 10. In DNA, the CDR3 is TGCGCCAGCAGCCATCCCACTAGCGGGAGGGATCTGGGCACAGATACGCAGTATTTT. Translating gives CASSHPTSGRDLGTDTQYF.

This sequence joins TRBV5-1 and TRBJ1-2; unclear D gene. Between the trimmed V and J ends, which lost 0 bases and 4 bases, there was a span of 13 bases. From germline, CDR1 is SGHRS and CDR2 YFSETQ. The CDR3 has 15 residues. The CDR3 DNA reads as TGCGCCAGCAGCTTGGGTACGGGAGGAGCCTATGGCTACACCTTC. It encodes CASSLGTGGAYGYTF.

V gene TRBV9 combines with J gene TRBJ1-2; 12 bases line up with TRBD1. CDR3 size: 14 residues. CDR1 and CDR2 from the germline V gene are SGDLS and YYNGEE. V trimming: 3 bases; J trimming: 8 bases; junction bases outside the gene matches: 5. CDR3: CASSGGQGARGYTF. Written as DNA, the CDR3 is TGTGCCAGCAGCGGGGGACAGGGGGCGAGGGGCTACACCTTC.

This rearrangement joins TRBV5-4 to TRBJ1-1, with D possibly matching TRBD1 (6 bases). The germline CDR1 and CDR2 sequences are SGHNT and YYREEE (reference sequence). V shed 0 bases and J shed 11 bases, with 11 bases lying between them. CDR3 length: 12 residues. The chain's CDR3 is CASSLVTGRAFF. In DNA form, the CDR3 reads TGTGCCAGCAGCTTGGTGACAGGTCGGGCTTTCTTT.

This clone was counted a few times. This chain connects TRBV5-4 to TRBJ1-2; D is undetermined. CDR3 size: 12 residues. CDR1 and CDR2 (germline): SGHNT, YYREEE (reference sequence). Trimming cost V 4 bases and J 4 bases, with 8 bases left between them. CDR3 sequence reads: CASSRSRYGYTF. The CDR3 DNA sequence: TGTGCCAGCAGCAGAAGCCGCTATGGCTACACCTTC.

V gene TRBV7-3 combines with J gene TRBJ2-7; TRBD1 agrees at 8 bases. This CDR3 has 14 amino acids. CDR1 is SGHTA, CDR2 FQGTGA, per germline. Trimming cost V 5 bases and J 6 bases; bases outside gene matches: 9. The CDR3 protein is CASSPGQGFPEQYF. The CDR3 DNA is TGTGCCAGCAGCCCTGGACAGGGTTTCCCCGAGCAGTACTTC.

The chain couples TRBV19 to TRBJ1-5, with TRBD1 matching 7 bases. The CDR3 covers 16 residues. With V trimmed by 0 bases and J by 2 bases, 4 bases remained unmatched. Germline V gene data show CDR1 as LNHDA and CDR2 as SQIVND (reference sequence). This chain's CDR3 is CASSIDTGEGNQPQHF. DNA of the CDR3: TGTGCCAGTAGTATAGACACAGGGGAAGGCAATCAGCCCCAGCATTTT.

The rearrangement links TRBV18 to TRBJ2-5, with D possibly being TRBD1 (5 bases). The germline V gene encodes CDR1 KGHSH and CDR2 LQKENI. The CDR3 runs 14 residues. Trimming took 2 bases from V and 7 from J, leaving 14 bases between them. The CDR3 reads CASSPEDTRGTQYF. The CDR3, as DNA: TGTGCCAGCTCACCAGAGGACACTCGAGGGACCCAGTACTTC. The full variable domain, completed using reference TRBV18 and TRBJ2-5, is NAGVMQNPRHLVRRRGQEARLRCSPMKGHSHVYWYRQLPEEGLKFMVYLQKENIIDESGMPKERFSAEFPKEGPSILRIQQVVRGDSAAYFCASSPEDTRGTQYFGPGTRLLVL.

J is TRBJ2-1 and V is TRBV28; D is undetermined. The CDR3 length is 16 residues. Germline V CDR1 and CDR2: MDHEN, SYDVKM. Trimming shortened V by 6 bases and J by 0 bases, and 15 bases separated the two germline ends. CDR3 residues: CASSLHLRSSYNEQFF. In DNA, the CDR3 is TGTGCCAGCAGCTTACACCTTCGGAGCTCCTACAATGAGCAGTTCTTC.

DNA for the CDR3: TGTGCCAGTAGTGGAATGGGACAGCTATATGGCTACACCTTC. Its translation: CASSGMGQLYGYTF. The chain links TRBV19 to TRBJ1-2, with 7 nucleotides matching TRBD1. Germline CDR1 LNHDA, CDR2 SQIVND (reference sequence). V lost 5 bases to trimming and J lost 5 bases; unmatched junction nucleotides: 8. This CDR3 comprises 14 residues.

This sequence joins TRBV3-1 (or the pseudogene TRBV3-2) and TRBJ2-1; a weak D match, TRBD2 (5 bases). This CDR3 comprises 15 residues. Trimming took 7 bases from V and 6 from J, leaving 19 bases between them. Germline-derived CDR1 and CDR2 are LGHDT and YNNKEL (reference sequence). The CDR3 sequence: CASTRTTTSANEQFF. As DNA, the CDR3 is TGTGCCAGCACCCGAACTACTACTAGTGCCAATGAGCAGTTCTTC.

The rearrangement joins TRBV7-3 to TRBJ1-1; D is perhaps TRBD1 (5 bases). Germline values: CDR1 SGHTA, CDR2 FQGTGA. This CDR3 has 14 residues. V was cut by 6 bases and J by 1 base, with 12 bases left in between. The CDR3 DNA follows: TGTGCCAGCAGACTACAGGACACGAACACTGAAGCTTTCTTT. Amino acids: CASRLQDTNTEAFF.

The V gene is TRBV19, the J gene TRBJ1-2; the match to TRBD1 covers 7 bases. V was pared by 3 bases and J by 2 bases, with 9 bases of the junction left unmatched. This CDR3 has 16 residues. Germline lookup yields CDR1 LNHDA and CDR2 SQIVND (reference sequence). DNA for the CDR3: TGTGCCAGTAGTATTGGCGGCAGGGGGACGAACTATGGCTACACCTTC. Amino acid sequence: CASSIGGRGTNYGYTF.

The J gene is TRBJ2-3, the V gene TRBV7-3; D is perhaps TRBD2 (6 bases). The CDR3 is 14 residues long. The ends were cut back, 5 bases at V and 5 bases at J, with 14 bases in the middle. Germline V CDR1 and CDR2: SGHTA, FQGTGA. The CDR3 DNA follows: TGTGCCAGCAGCCAATCGGGGGATCAAGATACGCAGTATTTT. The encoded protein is CASSQSGDQDTQYF.

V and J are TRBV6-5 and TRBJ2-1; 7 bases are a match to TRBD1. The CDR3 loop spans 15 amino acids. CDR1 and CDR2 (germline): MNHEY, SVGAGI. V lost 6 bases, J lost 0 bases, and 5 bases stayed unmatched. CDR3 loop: CASSSGTASYNEQFF. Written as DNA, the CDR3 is TGTGCCAGCAGCTCAGGGACAGCCTCCTACAATGAGCAGTTCTTC.

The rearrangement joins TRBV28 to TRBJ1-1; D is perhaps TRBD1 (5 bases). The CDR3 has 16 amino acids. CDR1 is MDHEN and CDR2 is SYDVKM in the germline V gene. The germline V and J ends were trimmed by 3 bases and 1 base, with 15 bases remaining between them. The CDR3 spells CASSLPGSRGNTEAFF. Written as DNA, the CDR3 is TGTGCCAGCAGTTTGCCAGGGTCGCGGGGGAACACTGAAGCTTTCTTT.

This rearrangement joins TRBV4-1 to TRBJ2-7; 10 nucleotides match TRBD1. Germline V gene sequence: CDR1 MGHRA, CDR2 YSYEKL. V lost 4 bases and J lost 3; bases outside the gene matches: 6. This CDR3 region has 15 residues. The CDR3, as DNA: TGCGCCAGCAGCCCCACCGGGACAGGGGACTACGAGCAGTACTTC. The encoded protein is CASSPTGTGDYEQYF.

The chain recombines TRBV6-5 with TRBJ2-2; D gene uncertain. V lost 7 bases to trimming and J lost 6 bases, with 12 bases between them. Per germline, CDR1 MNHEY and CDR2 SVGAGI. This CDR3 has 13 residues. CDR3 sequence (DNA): TGTGCCAGCACCTACGGGTTTTCCGGGGAGCTGTTTTTT. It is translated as CASTYGFSGELFF.

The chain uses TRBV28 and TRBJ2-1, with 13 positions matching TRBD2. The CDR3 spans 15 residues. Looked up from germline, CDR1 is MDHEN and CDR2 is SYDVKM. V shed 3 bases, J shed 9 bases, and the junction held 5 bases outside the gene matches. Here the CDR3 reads CASSLGGTSGIEQFF. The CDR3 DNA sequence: TGTGCCAGCAGTTTGGGAGGGACTAGCGGGATTGAGCAGTTCTTC.

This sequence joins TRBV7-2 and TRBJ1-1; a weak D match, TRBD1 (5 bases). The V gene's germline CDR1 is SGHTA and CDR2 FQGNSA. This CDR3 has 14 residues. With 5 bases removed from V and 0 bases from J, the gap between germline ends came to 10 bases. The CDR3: CASSTQDMNTEAFF. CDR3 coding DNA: TGTGCCAGCAGCACACAGGACATGAACACTGAAGCTTTCTTT.

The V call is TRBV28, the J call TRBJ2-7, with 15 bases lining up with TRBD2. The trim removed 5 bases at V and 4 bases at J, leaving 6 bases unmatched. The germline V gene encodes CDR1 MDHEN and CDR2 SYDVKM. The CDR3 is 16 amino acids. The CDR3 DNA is TGTGCCAGCAGTCTGGGACTAGCGGGAGGTGGGTACGAGCAGTACTTC. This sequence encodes CASSLGLAGGGYEQYF.

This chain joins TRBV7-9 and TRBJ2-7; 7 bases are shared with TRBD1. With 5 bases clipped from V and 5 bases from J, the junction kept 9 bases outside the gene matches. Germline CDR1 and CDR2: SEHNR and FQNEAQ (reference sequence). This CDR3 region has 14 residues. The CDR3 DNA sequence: TGTGCCAGCAGCCACAAGGGGGCAGGGCACGAGCAGTACTTC. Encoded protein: CASSHKGAGHEQYF.

The CDR3, as DNA: TGTGCCAGCAGCCCGGAGGGGGGACTAGCGAGGAATGAGCAGTTCTTC. Amino acids: CASSPEGGLARNEQFF. V gene TRBV7-3 combines with J gene TRBJ2-1, with 10 nucleotides matching TRBD2. CDR1 is SGHTA and CDR2 is FQGTGA in the germline V gene. The CDR3 runs to 16 residues. V shed 5 bases and J 7 bases; nucleotides not matched to a gene: 11.

Written as DNA, the CDR3 is TGTGCCAGCGGGGGACAGGGGTATCAGCCCCAGCATTTT. Protein product: CASGGQGYQPQHF. V usage is TRBV2 and J usage is TRBJ1-5, with 10 bases identical to TRBD1. V shed 8 bases, J shed 5 bases, and the junction held 3 bases outside the gene matches. Germline assignment: CDR1 SNHLY and CDR2 FYNNEI. This CDR3 spans 13 amino acids.

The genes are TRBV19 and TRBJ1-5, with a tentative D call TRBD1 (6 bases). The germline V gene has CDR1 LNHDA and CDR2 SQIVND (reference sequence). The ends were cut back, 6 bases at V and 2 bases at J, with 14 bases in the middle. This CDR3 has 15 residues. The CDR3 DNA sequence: TGTGCCAGTAGCACCAACAGGGTGGGCAATCAGCCCCAGCATTTT. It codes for CASSTNRVGNQPQHF.

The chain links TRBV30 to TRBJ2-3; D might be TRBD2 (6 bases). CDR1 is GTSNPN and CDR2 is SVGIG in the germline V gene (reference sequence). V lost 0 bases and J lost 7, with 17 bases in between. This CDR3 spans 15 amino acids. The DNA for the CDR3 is TGTGCCTGGAGTGTGGCGGGGCTGGGGGATAATACGCAGTATTTT. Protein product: CAWSVAGLGDNTQYF.

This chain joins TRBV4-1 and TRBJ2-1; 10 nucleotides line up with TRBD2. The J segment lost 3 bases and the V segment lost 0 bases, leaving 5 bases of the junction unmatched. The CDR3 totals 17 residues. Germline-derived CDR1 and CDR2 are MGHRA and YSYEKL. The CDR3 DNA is TGCGCCAGCAGCCAAGACTCAACTAGCGGGAACTACAATGAGCAGTTCTTC. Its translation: CASSQDSTSGNYNEQFF.

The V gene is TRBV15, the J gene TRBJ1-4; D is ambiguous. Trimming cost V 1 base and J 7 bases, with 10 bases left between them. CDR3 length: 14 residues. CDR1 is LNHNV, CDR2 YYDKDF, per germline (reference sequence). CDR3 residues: CATSRALFSEKLFF. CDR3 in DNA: TGTGCCACCAGCAGAGCATTGTTTAGTGAAAAACTGTTTTTT. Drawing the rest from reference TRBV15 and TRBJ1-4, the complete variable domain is DAMVIQNPRYQVTQFGKPVTLSCSQTLNHNVMYWYQQKSSQAPKLLFHYYDKDFNNEADTPDNFQSRRPNTSFCFLDIRSPGLGDTAMYLCATSRALFSEKLFFGSGTQLSVL.